One and the same sample provided the 28 T cell receptor beta chains below, sequenced in a study of glioma-infiltrating T cells. TCR alpha and beta CDR3 regions were amplified from RNA using iRepertoire nested multiplex PCR. Each CDR3 protein gets one entry after TCRdb re-called the multiplex PCR reads with MiXCR. The sample yields about 180,000 distinct CDR3 sequences, about 40% seen once. Sequenced sample: glioma tissue, nonneoplastic brain tissue, or PBMCs (not recorded which). All receptors come from a human donor with low-grade glioma or glioblastoma, undergoing nonglioma brain surgery, or in good health (not recorded which).

As for this clonotype: A read error is possible here, since a much larger clone lies one base away. The chain joins TRBV28 to TRBJ2-1; D may be TRBD2 (6 bases). Germline lookup yields CDR1 MDHEN and CDR2 SYDVKM. CDR3 length: 15 residues. V was pared by 3 bases and J by 8 bases, with 17 bases between. CDR3 sequence reads: CASSLTRGRIDEQFF. The DNA for the CDR3 is TGTGCCAGCAGTTTGACTAGAGGGAGGATTGATGAGCAGTTCTTC.

With regard to this clonotype: A read error may be the cause here, since a much bigger clone is one base away. V and J are TRBV7-2 and TRBJ2-7; D remains ambiguous. The CDR3 sequence is 12 residues long. Germline values: CDR1 SGHTA, CDR2 FQGNSA. Trimming took 2 bases from V and 3 from J, leaving 5 bases between them. The CDR3 DNA reads TGTGCCAGCAGCTTACTCCACTACGAGCAGTACTTC. Translation: CASSLLHYEQYF.

In this sample, this clonotype turned up once. The chain is built from TRBV20-1 and TRBJ1-1, with a weak D call TRBD1 (5 bases). The length of the CDR3 is 13 residues. Germline V gene lookup returns CDR1 DFQATT and CDR2 SNEGSKA (reference sequence). Deletions cut 0 bases from V and 4 bases from J, with 9 bases between. The CDR3 nucleotides are TGCAGTGCTAGAGACAGGGAGTCCACTGAAGCTTTCTTT. It encodes CSARDRESTEAFF.

The sample holds many counts of this clonotype. This chain connects TRBV7-2 to TRBJ1-5, with D uncertain. The germline V gene encodes CDR1 SGHTA and CDR2 FQGNSA. The CDR3 has 14 residues. Between the trimmed V and J ends, which lost 3 bases and 3 bases, there was a span of 9 bases. The CDR3 DNA sequence: TGTGCCAGCAGCTTCGCGGGTTCCAATCAGCCCCAGCATTTT. Protein: CASSFAGSNQPQHF.

CDR3 nucleotides: TGTGCCAGCATCCCTTGGGCGGTCAACACAGATACGCAGTATTTT. Amino acids: CASIPWAVNTDTQYF. V usage is TRBV7-2 and J usage is TRBJ2-3; D unresolved. The CDR3 totals 15 residues. Trimming pared 7 bases from V and 2 bases from J, leaving 16 bases between. The germline V gene encodes CDR1 SGHTA and CDR2 FQGNSA.

This chain connects TRBV3-1 to TRBJ2-5, with D perhaps being TRBD1 or TRBD2 (5 bases each). Trimming removed 0 bases from V and 6 bases from J, with 20 bases in between. The CDR3 has 17 residues. CDR1 is LGHDT, CDR2 YNNKEL, per germline (reference sequence). Here the CDR3 reads CASSQDFKAGTSKTQYF. DNA for the CDR3: TGTGCCAGCAGCCAAGATTTTAAAGCAGGGACGAGTAAGACCCAGTACTTC.

The chain has TRBV7-2 and TRBJ2-7; the match to TRBD2 covers 8 bases. Trimming took 5 bases from V and 3 from J; bases not matched to a gene: 33. Germline CDR1 reads SGHTA; CDR2 reads FQGNSA. The CDR3 length is 23 residues. CDR3 bases: TGTGCCAGCAGCCGTGCGGGGGGTCCGTCGATATGGGAGGTTGGCGGGAGAGTCTACGAGCAGTACTTC. Protein sequence: CASSRAGGPSIWEVGGRVYEQYF.

The rearrangement uses TRBV5-1 and TRBJ2-7; 7 nucleotides align to TRBD1. Germline V lookup: CDR1 SGHRS, CDR2 YFSETQ. Trimming removed 1 base from V and 5 bases from J; junction bases left unmatched: 9. The CDR3 is 15 residues long. The CDR3 nucleotides read TGCGCCAGCAGCTTGTTCCTGACAGGGCGGGACGAGCAGTACTTC. It translates to CASSLFLTGRDEQYF.

Of note for this clonotype: Possible read error: a much larger clone is one base away. The J gene is TRBJ2-1, the V gene TRBV28, with a weak D call TRBD2 (6 bases). Germline values: CDR1 MDHEN, CDR2 SYDVKM. This CDR3 spans 13 amino acids. The V end was cut by 9 bases, the J end by 10 bases, with 19 bases between. CDR3 residues: CASTSWRVREQFF. CDR3 nucleotide sequence: TGTGCCAGTACTAGCTGGAGGGTTCGAGAGCAGTTCTTC.

This clonotype was observed at least ten times. The genes are TRBV4-2 and TRBJ2-7; TRBD2 might be the D (6 bases). The V and J ends lost 4 bases and 3 bases respectively, with 13 bases between them. The germline gives CDR1 LGHNA, CDR2 YNFKEQ. CDR3 length: 14 amino acids. CDR3 sequence (DNA): TGTGCCAGCAGCCGAACGGGAGACTACTACGAGCAGTACTTC. As protein: CASSRTGDYYEQYF.

The chain recombines TRBV28 with TRBJ1-6, with D uncertain. With 7 bases removed from V and 7 bases from J, the gap between germline ends came to 14 bases. The CDR3 extends over 14 amino acids. Germline loops: CDR1 MDHEN, CDR2 SYDVKM. CDR3 coding DNA: TGTGCCAGCAAATACCAGTGGACCAATTCACCCCTCCACTTT. It specifies CASKYQWTNSPLHF.

This clonotype was recorded only once. A much larger clone is a single base away; this may be a read error. The V call is TRBV20-1, the J call TRBJ1-6; D possibly corresponds to TRBD1 (6 bases). Germline assignment: CDR1 DFQATT and CDR2 SNEGSKA (reference sequence). This CDR3 spans 13 amino acids. The V and J ends lost 6 bases and 7 bases respectively, with 13 bases between them. This CDR3 reads CSARGQYNSPLHF. The CDR3, as DNA: TGCAGTGCCCGGGGGCAATACAATTCACCCCTCCACTTT.

In this sample, this clonotype turned up a few times. This may stem from a read error, because a much larger clone lies one nucleotide away. V is TRBV6-1 and J is TRBJ1-1; 7 bases line up with TRBD1. Germline assignment: CDR1 MNHNS and CDR2 SASEGT. This CDR3 has 15 residues. CDR3 coding DNA: TGTGCCAGCAGTTCAAACCCCAGGGGGGACACTGAAGCTTCCTTT. Its translation is CASSSNPRGDTEASF.

Many counts were recorded for this clonotype. The J gene is TRBJ1-1, the V gene TRBV6-1; no firm D call. The CDR3 is 13 residues long. The ends were cut back, 3 bases at V and 5 bases at J, with 10 bases in the middle. Germline CDR1 and CDR2: MNHNS and SASEGT. As DNA, the CDR3 is TGTGCCAGCAGTGACATGCGGGGAACTGAAGCTTTCTTT. Translated, it gives CASSDMRGTEAFF.

On this clonotype itself: The junction departs from germline at one end; a sequencing error may be responsible. This chain joins TRBV6-1 and TRBJ1-5, with a weak D call TRBD1 (5 bases). The CDR3 spans 14 residues. The germline gives CDR1 MNHNS, CDR2 SASEGT. CDR3 coding DNA: TGTGCAAGCAGTGAAGCAGGGTACAATCAGCCCCAGAATTTT. Translated: CASSEAGYNQPQNF.

This clonotype appeared a few times. The chain links TRBV12-3 or TRBV12-4 to TRBJ2-7; the D gene is possibly TRBD1 (6 bases). This CDR3 has 13 residues. V lost 0 bases and J 9 bases, leaving 12 bases between the germline ends. CDR3 loop: CASSLAGGAGQYF. The CDR3 region has the DNA TGTGCCAGCAGTTTAGCAGGGGGAGCCGGGCAGTACTTC.

In the case of this clonotype: Compared with germline, one end of the junction differs, possibly owing to a read error. The chain couples TRBV29-1 to TRBJ2-5; TRBD1 matches at 10 bases. CDR3 size: 8 residues. CDR1 and CDR2 (germline): SQVTM, ANQGSEA. The CDR3 reads CSVGTGVF. DNA of the CDR3: TGCAGCGTGGGGACAGGGGTTTTC.

About this clonotype: This may be a read error, as it is one base from a much larger clone. The chain couples TRBV24-1 to TRBJ2-1; 8 bases are shared with TRBD1. The CDR3 totals 14 residues. V shed 11 bases, J shed 7 bases, and the junction held 12 bases outside the gene matches. In germline, CDR1 is KGHDR, CDR2 SFDVKD. The CDR3 DNA reads as TGTGCCAACGCAGGACAGGGAGGAAGAAATGAGCAGTTCTTC. Protein product: CANAGQGGRNEQFF.

This clonotype was seen a few times. V and J are TRBV29-1 and TRBJ2-5; a possible D gene is TRBD1 (6 bases). V lost 6 bases, J lost 5 bases, and 13 bases lay in between. This CDR3 is 12 amino acids long. The germline V gene has CDR1 SQVTM and CDR2 ANQGSEA. CDR3 amino acids: CSVNRAVETQYF. In DNA form, the CDR3 reads TGCAGCGTAAACAGGGCGGTGGAGACCCAGTACTTC.

This clonotype showed up just a few times. The chain has TRBV3-1 and TRBJ2-5; no clear D. CDR1 is LGHDT and CDR2 is YNNKEL in the germline V gene (reference sequence). Trimming took 4 bases from V and 0 from J, leaving 15 bases between them. This CDR3 comprises 16 residues. The CDR3 region is CASSPLGQDDQETQYF. CDR3 nucleotides: TGTGCCAGCAGCCCCCTAGGGCAGGACGACCAAGAGACCCAGTACTTC.

This clonotype appeared a single time. This sequence may be a read error, since a much larger clone differs from it by one base. V is TRBV28 and J is TRBJ2-1; D possibly uses TRBD1 or TRBD2 (5 bases each). Between the trimmed V and J ends, which lost 6 bases and 6 bases, there was a span of 18 bases. This CDR3 is 15 amino acids long. The germline V gene has CDR1 MDHEN and CDR2 SYDVKM. DNA for the CDR3: TGTGCCAGCAGACGAGCTCGCCGGGACGTCAATGAGCAGTTCTTC. It yields the protein CASRRARRDVNEQFF.

This clonotype was counted between two and nine times. The chain combines TRBV12-3 or TRBV12-4 with TRBJ2-7, with a weak D call TRBD1 (6 bases). The V end was cut by 5 bases, the J end by 4 bases, with 15 bases between. This CDR3 has 14 amino acids. CDR3 DNA: TGTGCCAGCAGTCCTAGGACAGATTGGTACGAGCAGTACTTC. Translating it yields CASSPRTDWYEQYF.

This clonotype was seen repeatedly, ten times or more. The chain carries TRBV24-1 and TRBJ2-2, with D perhaps matching TRBD1 or TRBD2 (6 bases each). Trimming took 7 bases from V and 16 from J, leaving 12 bases between them. Germline-derived CDR1 and CDR2 are KGHDR and SFDVKD. The CDR3 runs to 10 residues. The CDR3 protein is CATSNRGPFF. CDR3 nucleotides: TGTGCCACCAGCAACCGGGGGCCGTTTTTT.

Worth noting for this clonotype: One end of the junction does not line up with germline, which may come from a read error. The chain employs TRBV6-2 or TRBV6-3 and TRBJ2-2; D is tentatively TRBD1 or TRBD2 (5 bases each). There are 13 residues in the CDR3. Germline assignment: CDR1 MNHEY and CDR2 SVGEGT. The CDR3 sequence is CASSSGSDRGAVF. The CDR3 DNA reads as TGTGCCAGCAGTTCAGGGTCGGACCGGGGAGCTGTTTTT.

V gene TRBV4-1 combines with J gene TRBJ2-7; 11 bases are a match to TRBD2. Germline CDR1 reads MGHRA; CDR2 reads YSYEKL. The CDR3 length is 15 residues. The junction had 5 bases not matched to a gene; V was cut back by 0 bases and J by 7 bases. The CDR3 sequence: CASSQDSGRAREQYF. Written as DNA, the CDR3 is TGCGCCAGCAGCCAAGATAGCGGGAGGGCCCGGGAGCAGTACTTC.

This rearrangement joins TRBV20-1 to TRBJ2-5; weak D call: TRBD2 (6 bases). Germline CDR1 and CDR2: DFQATT and SNEGSKA (reference sequence). V dropped 8 bases and J dropped 3 bases, with 13 bases sitting between them. CDR3 size: 12 residues. CDR3 residues: CSSRLVEETQYF. Here the CDR3 DNA reads TGCAGTTCAAGACTAGTGGAAGAGACCCAGTACTTC.

In its sample, this clonotype was seen many times. The chain carries TRBV27 and TRBJ2-6; D is unresolved. V was cut by 6 bases and J by 0 bases, with 6 bases left in between. Germline values: CDR1 MNHEY, CDR2 SMNVEV (reference sequence). CDR3 length: 14 amino acids. The CDR3 protein is CASRAHSGANVLTF. In nucleotides, the CDR3 is TGTGCCAGCAGAGCACACTCTGGGGCCAACGTCCTGACTTTC.

The V gene is TRBV11-1, the J gene TRBJ2-7; maybe TRBD2 (5 bases). The germline V gene has CDR1 SGHAT and CDR2 FQDESV (reference sequence). The germline V and J ends were trimmed by 3 bases and 2 bases, with 14 bases remaining between them. CDR3 length equals 15 residues. The CDR3 spells CASSFRETPPYEQYF. Here the CDR3 DNA reads TGTGCCAGCAGCTTCCGGGAAACTCCACCCTACGAGCAGTACTTC.